This T cell receptor (beta chain) was retrieved from a study of beta chain features in type 1 diabetes. Losses at the gene ends were 0 bases for V and 0 bases for J; bases not matched to a gene: 3. CDR3 length: 16 residues. Germline V gene sequence: CDR1 SGDLS, CDR2 YYNGEE. The sequenced template was cDNA made from the entire isolated RNA. The table came from immunoSEQ multiplex PCR; TCRdb's copy has only in-frame clones and leaves some out. The sample has about 230,000 clones; about a sixth are singletons. Points from the study as a whole: At VDJ recombination sites, type 1 diabetes patients had fewer insertions and more deleted nucleotides. Shortening that was moderate but significant affected the TCRB CDR3s of Type 1 diabetes patients in all four CD4+ subsets.

With regard to this clone: Its antigen is currently unknown.

The sample consisted of naive CD4+ T cells from blood. The V call is TRBV9, the J call TRBJ2-1; 7 nucleotides line up with TRBD1. This TCR came from a man aged 25 to 45 with type 1 diabetes. CDR3 loop: CASSVGGGLSYNEQFF. CDR3 bases: TGTGCCAGCAGCGTAGGAGGGGGCCTCTCCTACAATGAGCAGTTCTTC.